The clone carrying this T cell receptor (beta chain) was seen many times. The antigen is not known. The germline gives CDR1 SGHRS, CDR2 YFSETQ. The CDR3 has 14 residues. Trimming shortened V by 4 bases and J by 4 bases, and 14 bases separated the two germline ends. The sample belongs to a study of CD8 T cells in ankylosing spondylitis. Study-level results: In ankylosing spondylitis patients, matched synovial fluid reportedly showed significant enrichment of disease-linked clones. A CD8+ phenotype characterized the disease-linked clones, which were relatively rare in peripheral blood. Blood of patients with ankylosing spondylitis appeared to be characterized by a TCR beta motif of eight or nine highly homologous variants.

The authors made TCR beta libraries by quantitative 5'-RACE with molecular barcodes. Each CDR3 protein is one row after TCRdb ran MiXCR on the 5' RACE reads. The sample includes some 450,000 distinct CDR3 sequences, roughly a sixth of them seen just once. The receptor was derived from a male donor with ankylosing spondylitis. Sequenced sample: blood, either unsorted or a sorted T cell fraction (not recorded which). The chain combines TRBV5-1 with TRBJ1-2; no reliable D call. DNA of the CDR3: TGCGCCAGCAGCCCGCGGACCGGGGTCTATGGCTACACCTTC. Translation: CASSPRTGVYGYTF.